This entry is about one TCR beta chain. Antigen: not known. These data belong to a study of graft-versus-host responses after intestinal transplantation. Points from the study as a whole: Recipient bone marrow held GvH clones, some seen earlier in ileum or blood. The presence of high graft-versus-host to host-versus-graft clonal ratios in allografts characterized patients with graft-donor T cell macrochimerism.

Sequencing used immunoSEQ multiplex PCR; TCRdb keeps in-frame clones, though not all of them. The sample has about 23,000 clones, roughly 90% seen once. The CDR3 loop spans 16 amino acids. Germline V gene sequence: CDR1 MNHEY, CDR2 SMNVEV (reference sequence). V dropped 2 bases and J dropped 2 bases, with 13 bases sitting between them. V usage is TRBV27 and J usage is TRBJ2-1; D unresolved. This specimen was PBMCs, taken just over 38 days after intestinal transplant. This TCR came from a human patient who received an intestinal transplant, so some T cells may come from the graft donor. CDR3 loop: CASSLTPLQTYNEQFF. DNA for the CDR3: TGTGCCAGCAGTTTAACTCCCCTACAAACCTACAATGAGCAGTTCTTC.